These T cell receptor beta chains were read from a single sample in a study of CXCR3-negative and CXCR3-positive naive CD8 T cells. TCRdb re-called the 5' RACE reads and shows each CDR3 protein once, DNA omitted. This sample lists some 40,000 distinct CDR3 sequences; its ten largest clones have 6.5% to 8.5%. Sequenced material: memory CD8+ T cells from blood. These receptors were taken from a human donor in good health. Some clones in this sample may be carry-over from other donors' samples. Both conserved end residues are part of each CDR3. Where a row states a size, it is once, few, many or the class of an expanded clone; other rows omit it.

cdr3_aa v_call clone_size j_call
CASSQDGSLEKLFF TRBV14 - TRBJ1-4
CSVEGITSEQYF TRBV29-1 - TRBJ2-7
CSVGPPEREVYSDTQYF TRBV29-1 - TRBJ2-3
CASSYSLAGVKETQYF TRBV6-5 - TRBJ2-5
CASSLGQGAANTEAFF TRBV7-3 - TRBJ1-1
CASTTGTGWPEAFF TRBV5-1 - TRBJ1-1
CSAQAGDSYNEQFF TRBV20-1 - TRBJ2-1
CSASSLGTDTQYF TRBV20-1 - TRBJ2-3
CASSLTVTEAFF TRBV28 - TRBJ1-1
CASSQDPGQLYGYTF TRBV14 - TRBJ1-2
CASSQEIAGAYEQYF TRBV4-3 - TRBJ2-7
CASSSSPTGSSEAFF TRBV12-3/TRBV12-4 - TRBJ1-1
CASSLEDRGNYGYTF TRBV5-1 - TRBJ1-2
CASSFYNQPQHF TRBV27 - TRBJ1-5
CASSPSWGASYEKYF TRBV19 - TRBJ2-7
CASSLIPGNSYGYTF TRBV14 - TRBJ1-2
CATSRAWGGEYEQYF TRBV15 - TRBJ2-7
CSASSSVGGPDYNEQFF TRBV20-1 - TRBJ2-1
CASSFLGKSYEQYF TRBV12-3/TRBV12-4 - TRBJ2-7
CASTKSGYEQYF TRBV12-3/TRBV12-4 - TRBJ2-7
CASSRDGRDTQYF TRBV12-3/TRBV12-4 - TRBJ2-3
CSARGPGGGVLDTQYF TRBV20-1 - TRBJ2-3
CASSYGGEGYEQYF TRBV6-2/TRBV6-3 - TRBJ2-7
CASSQLGGNEQYF TRBV4-3 - TRBJ2-7
CSATHRGPAEAFF TRBV29-1 - TRBJ1-1
CSYPRDPSNYEQCF TRBV29-1 - TRBJ2-7
CSARLSGSVEETQYF TRBV20-1 - TRBJ2-5
CASSTGTSGVGEQFF TRBV6-5 - TRBJ2-1
CSGDRGRGTYEQYF TRBV29-1 - TRBJ2-7
CASGQGSETQYF TRBV12-3/TRBV12-4 - TRBJ2-5
CASSHEDRPSGYTF TRBV4-3 - TRBJ1-2
CASSVGPQELDTQYF TRBV9 - TRBJ2-3
CASGFAGQGELNGANVLTF TRBV12-5 - TRBJ2-6
CASSLFVGNEQYF TRBV6-5 - TRBJ2-7
CSASISEATEAFF TRBV20-1 - TRBJ1-1
CSARGLADYTDTQYF TRBV20-1 - TRBJ2-3
CAISDGMAVEAFF TRBV10-3 - TRBJ1-1
CASSTGQTYEQYF TRBV10-2 - TRBJ2-7
CASSQSDRETYEQYF TRBV4-3 medium-sized TRBJ2-7
CASSLVGGGLTEAFF TRBV7-9 - TRBJ1-1
CSVTRDRWGNEQFF TRBV29-1 - TRBJ2-1
CASSFTGTGYNEQFF TRBV11-2 - TRBJ2-1
CASSLAGGPEQFF TRBV7-3 medium-sized TRBJ2-1
CASSQDQWGTVNTEAFF TRBV3-1 - TRBJ1-1
CSAHLAATDTQYF TRBV20-1 - TRBJ2-3
CASSSGQGEHEQYF TRBV7-6 - TRBJ2-7
CSVGQGAGVNEQFF TRBV29-1 - TRBJ2-1
CSVGSGPLGEQYF TRBV29-1 - TRBJ2-7
CASFEKQGSFEQYF TRBV7-6 - TRBJ2-7
CASSLLWQTKSYEQYF TRBV7-9 - TRBJ2-7
CASSYLPAMNTEAFF TRBV6-2/TRBV6-3 - TRBJ1-1
CASSQPPRAGWADTQYF TRBV4-2 - TRBJ2-3